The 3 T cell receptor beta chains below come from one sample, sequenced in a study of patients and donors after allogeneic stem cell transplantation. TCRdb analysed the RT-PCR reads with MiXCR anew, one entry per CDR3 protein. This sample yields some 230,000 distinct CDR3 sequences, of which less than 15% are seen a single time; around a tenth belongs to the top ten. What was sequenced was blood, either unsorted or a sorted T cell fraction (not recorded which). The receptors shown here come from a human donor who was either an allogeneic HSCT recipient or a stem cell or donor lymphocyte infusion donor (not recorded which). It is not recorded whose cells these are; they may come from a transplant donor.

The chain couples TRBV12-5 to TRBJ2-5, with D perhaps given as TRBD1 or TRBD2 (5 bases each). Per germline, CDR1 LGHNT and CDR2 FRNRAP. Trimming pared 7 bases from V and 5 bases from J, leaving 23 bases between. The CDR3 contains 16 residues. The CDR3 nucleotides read TGTGCTAGTGCCGTCCAGGGCACACTAGTCGGGGAGACCCAGTACTTC. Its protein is CASAVQGTLVGETQYF.

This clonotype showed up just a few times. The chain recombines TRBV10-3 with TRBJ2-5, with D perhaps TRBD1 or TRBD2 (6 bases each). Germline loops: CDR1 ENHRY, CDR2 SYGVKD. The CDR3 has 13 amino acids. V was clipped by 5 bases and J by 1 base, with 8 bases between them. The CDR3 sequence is CAISRGAQETQYF. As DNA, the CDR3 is TGTGCCATCAGTAGGGGGGCCCAAGAGACCCAGTACTTC.

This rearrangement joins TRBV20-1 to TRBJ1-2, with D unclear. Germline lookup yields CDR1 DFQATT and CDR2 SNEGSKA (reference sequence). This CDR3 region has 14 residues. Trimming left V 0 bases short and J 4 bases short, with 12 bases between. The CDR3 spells CSARDPRRSYGYTF. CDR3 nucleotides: TGCAGTGCTAGAGATCCGAGGAGGTCCTATGGCTACACCTTC.